This is a list of T cell receptor beta chains from one sample in a study of T cells in Graves' hyperthyroidism and ophthalmopathy. MiXCR, applied by TCRdb to the multiplex PCR reads, yields one record per CDR3 protein. Of around 610,000 distinct CDR3 sequences in the sample, about 15% were seen once. Source material: blood. These receptors were taken from a woman aged 40 to 49 with Graves' ophthalmopathy. Each CDR3 is given with its conserved first and last residue. The order of the fields is CDR3 DNA, CDR3 protein, D gene, clone size, V gene, J gene. A D gene is named only where the DNA matches it firmly. The size entry is marked missing in some rows and otherwise reads once, few, many or a size class.

CDR3 DNA: TGTGCCAGCAGCTTAAGTGCTACTAACTATGGCTACACCTTC
CDR3 protein: CASSLSATNYGYTF
D gene: -
clone size: many
V gene: TRBV7-9
J gene: TRBJ1-2

CDR3 DNA: TGTGCCAGCAGCAAGAGCGGGAATACCGAGACCCAGTACTTC
CDR3 protein: CASSKSGNTETQYF
D gene: TRBD2
clone size: many
V gene: TRBV27
J gene: TRBJ2-5

CDR3 DNA: TGTGCCAGCAGCGTCCAAGCGGGAAACTACGAGCAGTACTTC
CDR3 protein: CASSVQAGNYEQYF
D gene: TRBD2
clone size: few
V gene: TRBV5-8
J gene: TRBJ2-7

CDR3 DNA: TGTGCCAGCAGTTTATATCGCCTAGCGAGTGCCTACGAGCAGTACTTC
CDR3 protein: CASSLYRLASAYEQYF
D gene: -
clone size: many
V gene: TRBV28
J gene: TRBJ2-7

CDR3 DNA: TGTGCCAGCAGCTTAACAGGAGACGCTGGCTACACCTTC
CDR3 protein: CASSLTGDAGYTF
D gene: -
clone size: few
V gene: TRBV7-2
J gene: TRBJ1-2

CDR3 DNA: TGTGCCAGCAGTTCCTCATCACTAGCGGGAGTGATGAGCACAGATACGCAGTATTTT
CDR3 protein: CASSSSSLAGVMSTDTQYF
D gene: TRBD2
clone size: -
V gene: TRBV28
J gene: TRBJ2-3

CDR3 DNA: TGTGCCAGCGCGACAGGGGAGACCTACGAGCAGTACTTC
CDR3 protein: CASATGETYEQYF
D gene: TRBD1
clone size: -
V gene: TRBV11-1
J gene: TRBJ2-7

CDR3 DNA: TGTGCCAGCAGTGGCCGGACTGGGTACACCGGGGAGCTGTTTTTT
CDR3 protein: CASSGRTGYTGELFF
D gene: -
clone size: many
V gene: TRBV25-1
J gene: TRBJ2-2

CDR3 DNA: TGTGCCAGCAGACAGGGGGCATCAGCTTGGCAGTACTTC
CDR3 protein: CASRQGASAWQYF
D gene: TRBD1
clone size: -
V gene: TRBV12-3/TRBV12-4
J gene: TRBJ2-7

CDR3 DNA: TGCAGCGTTGGGCAGGGTGAGGGCTACACCTTC
CDR3 protein: CSVGQGEGYTF
D gene: -
clone size: few
V gene: TRBV29-1
J gene: TRBJ1-2

CDR3 DNA: TGTGCCAGCAGGACTGCCGGGACTAGCGGGGTCACCAAGGGGACCCAGTACTTC
CDR3 protein: CASRTAGTSGVTKGTQYF
D gene: TRBD2
clone size: few
V gene: TRBV6-4
J gene: TRBJ2-5

CDR3 DNA: TGTGCCAGTAGCCCCGGGGTGGTATTAAACATTCAGTACTTC
CDR3 protein: CASSPGVVLNIQYF
D gene: -
clone size: few
V gene: TRBV19
J gene: TRBJ2-4

CDR3 DNA: TGTGCCATCACGGCGGAGTCTGGGGCCAACGTCCTGACTTTC
CDR3 protein: CAITAESGANVLTF
D gene: -
clone size: many
V gene: TRBV10-3
J gene: TRBJ2-6

CDR3 DNA: TGTGCCAGCAGCCAAGCCGGGGTCAGTGTCAACTACGAGCAGTACTTC
CDR3 protein: CASSQAGVSVNYEQYF
D gene: -
clone size: many
V gene: TRBV14
J gene: TRBJ2-7

CDR3 DNA: TGTGCCTGGAGGGTCGAGCGGGAGCTCATCGGGGAGCTGTTTTTT
CDR3 protein: CAWRVERELIGELFF
D gene: TRBD2
clone size: many
V gene: TRBV30
J gene: TRBJ2-2

CDR3 DNA: TGTGCCAGCAGGAGACGGGATACGCAGTATTTT
CDR3 protein: CASRRRDTQYF
D gene: -
clone size: -
V gene: TRBV7-2
J gene: TRBJ2-3

CDR3 DNA: TGTGCCAGCAGTGTTGCGTTGCCTAACAGCAGCAATCAGCCCCAGCATTTT
CDR3 protein: CASSVALPNSSNQPQHF
D gene: -
clone size: many
V gene: TRBV6-1
J gene: TRBJ1-5

CDR3 DNA: TGTGCCTGGAATTCAGGGGCCGATAGCAATCAGCCCCAGCATTTT
CDR3 protein: CAWNSGADSNQPQHF
D gene: -
clone size: few
V gene: TRBV30
J gene: TRBJ1-5

CDR3 DNA: TGTGCCAGCAGTTACCGACAGGGGCTATTCACAGATACGCAGTATTTT
CDR3 protein: CASSYRQGLFTDTQYF
D gene: TRBD1
clone size: many
V gene: TRBV6-2/TRBV6-3
J gene: TRBJ2-3

CDR3 DNA: TGTGCCAGCGTTACGATCGAGGACTATGGCTACACCTTC
CDR3 protein: CASVTIEDYGYTF
D gene: -
clone size: many
V gene: TRBV6-5
J gene: TRBJ1-2

CDR3 DNA: TGTGCCATCAAGGGGACAGGGAACGAGCAGTACTTC
CDR3 protein: CAIKGTGNEQYF
D gene: TRBD1
clone size: many
V gene: TRBV10-3
J gene: TRBJ2-7

CDR3 DNA: TGTGCCACCAGCAGAGATTCCCCCACTCCAAGCACGGTTGAGGCCAAAAACATTCAGTACTTC
CDR3 protein: CATSRDSPTPSTVEAKNIQYF
D gene: -
clone size: many
V gene: TRBV15
J gene: TRBJ2-4

CDR3 DNA: TGTGCCATCAGTGAGCCGAATAGCGGGAGGGACGAGCAGTACTTC
CDR3 protein: CAISEPNSGRDEQYF
D gene: TRBD2
clone size: many
V gene: TRBV10-3
J gene: TRBJ2-7

CDR3 DNA: TGTGCCAGCAGTGCCGTAAACGGGGAGACCCAGTACTTC
CDR3 protein: CASSAVNGETQYF
D gene: -
clone size: many
V gene: TRBV6-1
J gene: TRBJ2-5

CDR3 DNA: TGTGCCAGCAGACCATCTTACAGGGGGCAAACAAATGGGAACACTGAAGCTTTCTTT
CDR3 protein: CASRPSYRGQTNGNTEAFF
D gene: TRBD1
clone size: few
V gene: TRBV6-2/TRBV6-3
J gene: TRBJ1-1

CDR3 DNA: TGTGCCAGCTCACCAAACCACCAAGAGACCCAGTACTTC
CDR3 protein: CASSPNHQETQYF
D gene: -
clone size: many
V gene: TRBV18
J gene: TRBJ2-5

CDR3 DNA: TGTGCCAGCAGTTACCTGGGTTATAGCAATCAGCCCCAGCATTTT
CDR3 protein: CASSYLGYSNQPQHF
D gene: -
clone size: many
V gene: TRBV6-2/TRBV6-3
J gene: TRBJ1-5

CDR3 DNA: TGTGCCAGCAGTCTGTTCCCCCTAGGGGGACAAGGCTACACCTTC
CDR3 protein: CASSLFPLGGQGYTF
D gene: -
clone size: -
V gene: TRBV28
J gene: TRBJ1-2

CDR3 DNA: TGTGCCAGCAAGGGGACAGGGGCCAGTGGCTACACCTTC
CDR3 protein: CASKGTGASGYTF
D gene: TRBD1
clone size: many
V gene: TRBV12-3/TRBV12-4
J gene: TRBJ1-2

CDR3 DNA: TGTGCCAGCAGCTTAGTTAGGGCGGGAGCCTCCGAGCAGTACTTC
CDR3 protein: CASSLVRAGASEQYF
D gene: TRBD2
clone size: many
V gene: TRBV7-9
J gene: TRBJ2-7

CDR3 DNA: TGTGCCAGCAGTACGACAGGGGCTCAAGAGACCCAGTACTTC
CDR3 protein: CASSTTGAQETQYF
D gene: TRBD1
clone size: many
V gene: TRBV28
J gene: TRBJ2-5

CDR3 DNA: TGTGCCAGCAGTACCACAGCTCCCTACGAGCAGTACTTC
CDR3 protein: CASSTTAPYEQYF
D gene: -
clone size: many
V gene: TRBV28
J gene: TRBJ2-7

CDR3 DNA: TGCAGTGCTAGTTCGACTAGCGGGAGTGAGTCCCAAGAGACCCAGTACTTC
CDR3 protein: CSASSTSGSESQETQYF
D gene: TRBD2
clone size: -
V gene: TRBV20-1
J gene: TRBJ2-5

CDR3 DNA: TGTGCCAGTAGTATAGTCGGGACAGGGTATATTCAGTACTTC
CDR3 protein: CASSIVGTGYIQYF
D gene: TRBD1
clone size: -
V gene: TRBV19
J gene: TRBJ2-4

CDR3 DNA: TGTGCCAGCAGCTTAGCGCAAGGGGACGCTTACGAGCAGTACTTC
CDR3 protein: CASSLAQGDAYEQYF
D gene: -
clone size: many
V gene: TRBV7-9
J gene: TRBJ2-7

CDR3 DNA: TGCAGCGCCCGGACTAGTCCCGTATACGAGCAGTACTTC
CDR3 protein: CSARTSPVYEQYF
D gene: TRBD2
clone size: few
V gene: TRBV29-1
J gene: TRBJ2-7

CDR3 DNA: TGTGCCAGCAGTTTATCGACACCGGGACAGGTCCCCTACGAGCAGTACTTC
CDR3 protein: CASSLSTPGQVPYEQYF
D gene: TRBD1
clone size: -
V gene: TRBV27
J gene: TRBJ2-7

CDR3 DNA: TGTGCCTGGGGGGGCGTTGGCTCCTACGAGCAGTACTTC
CDR3 protein: CAWGGVGSYEQYF
D gene: -
clone size: many
V gene: TRBV30
J gene: TRBJ2-7

CDR3 DNA: TGTGCCAGCAGCTGGACTAGCGGGAGCCTTAACACCGGGGAGCTGTTTTTT
CDR3 protein: CASSWTSGSLNTGELFF
D gene: TRBD2
clone size: many
V gene: TRBV11-2
J gene: TRBJ2-2

CDR3 DNA: TGCGCCAGCAGTGAGTCAACTAATGTGGCAGAGCAGTACTTC
CDR3 protein: CASSESTNVAEQYF
D gene: -
clone size: many
V gene: TRBV10-1
J gene: TRBJ2-7

CDR3 DNA: TGTGCCAGCACGGGACTAGCGGGATCGAACACCGGGGAGCTGTTTTTT
CDR3 protein: CASTGLAGSNTGELFF
D gene: TRBD2
clone size: many
V gene: TRBV6-2/TRBV6-3
J gene: TRBJ2-2

CDR3 DNA: TGTGCCAGCAGTTTAGAGACTAGCGGGTGGTACGAGCAGTACTTC
CDR3 protein: CASSLETSGWYEQYF
D gene: TRBD2
clone size: many
V gene: TRBV28
J gene: TRBJ2-7

CDR3 DNA: TGCGCCAGCAGCTTGGATTACAACTATGGCTACACCTTC
CDR3 protein: CASSLDYNYGYTF
D gene: -
clone size: many
V gene: TRBV5-1
J gene: TRBJ1-2

CDR3 DNA: TGTGCCAGCAGTAGATACGCCCCGGGACTAGCGGGAAGCTCCTACGAGCAGTACTTC
CDR3 protein: CASSRYAPGLAGSSYEQYF
D gene: TRBD2
clone size: -
V gene: TRBV6-2/TRBV6-3
J gene: TRBJ2-7

CDR3 DNA: TGTGCCAGCAGCCCATACGGCCGGCGGGACGAGCAGTACTTC
CDR3 protein: CASSPYGRRDEQYF
D gene: -
clone size: many
V gene: TRBV7-3
J gene: TRBJ2-7

CDR3 DNA: TGTGCCAGCTCATACCCAGGAGTCTCTGAAGCTTTCTTT
CDR3 protein: CASSYPGVSEAFF
D gene: -
clone size: -
V gene: TRBV27
J gene: TRBJ1-1

CDR3 DNA: TGTGCCAGCAGTTACCAGCGGGCCTACGAGCAGTACTTC
CDR3 protein: CASSYQRAYEQYF
D gene: -
clone size: many
V gene: TRBV12-3/TRBV12-4
J gene: TRBJ2-7

CDR3 DNA: TGTGCCAGCAGTTTCTTTCGAGGCGGGACCGGCACCGGGGAGCTGTTTTTT
CDR3 protein: CASSFFRGGTGTGELFF
D gene: -
clone size: many
V gene: TRBV27
J gene: TRBJ2-2

CDR3 DNA: TGTGCCTGGAGTGTCGGACAGCTGAACACTGAAGCTTTCTTT
CDR3 protein: CAWSVGQLNTEAFF
D gene: -
clone size: many
V gene: TRBV30
J gene: TRBJ1-1

CDR3 DNA: TGTGCCAGCAGCTCCAGGACAGCGCTGAACACCGGGGAGCTGTTTTTT
CDR3 protein: CASSSRTALNTGELFF
D gene: -
clone size: many
V gene: TRBV7-3
J gene: TRBJ2-2